This TCR beta chain appears in the sequencing data of a study of identical twins. CDR3 length equals 16 residues. Trimming removed 7 bases from V and 1 base from J; junction bases left unmatched: 6. Germline-derived CDR1 and CDR2 are LGHDT and YNNKEL (reference sequence). TCRdb recomputed calls from the 5' RACE reads with MiXCR, one row per CDR3 protein. This repertoire shows 650,000 to 800,000 distinct CDR3 sequences, 8.5% to 9.5% found once; its top ten account for roughly 0.97%. This clonotype showed up just a few times. The same sample was also used in a study of yellow fever vaccine responses in identical twins.

Sequenced input: PBMCs. V and J are TRBV3-1 and TRBJ2-5, with 13 bases lining up with TRBD2. The TCR originated in a woman aged 18-29 years in good health. The CDR3 reads CASTPTSGGRQETQYF. CDR3 bases: TGTGCCAGCACCCCGACTAGCGGGGGGCGCCAAGAGACCCAGTACTTC.